This T cell receptor (beta chain) came from a study of beta chain features in type 1 diabetes. The entirety of the isolated RNA underwent reverse transcription, so expressed TCRB transcripts were sequenced. Method: immunoSEQ multiplex PCR; TCRdb's copy keeps in-frame clones and lacks some. The table lists more than 55,000 clones, 52% of them singletons, with around 2.5% in the top ten. This clone was seen only a few times. Its antigen is unidentified. General study results and limits: All four CD4+ subsets of Type 1 diabetes patients contained TCRB CDR3s that were moderately but significantly shorter.

Averaging approximately 120 mL, one heparinised blood draw came from each individual donor. In germline, CDR1 is SGHKS, CDR2 YYEKEE (reference sequence). V lost 4 bases to trimming and J lost 7 bases; unmatched junction nucleotides: 12. There are 16 residues in the CDR3. The sequence was obtained from a woman aged 40 to 49 with type 1 diabetes. The chain combines TRBV5-5 with TRBJ2-7; 12 bases agree with TRBD1. What was sequenced was Tregs from blood. The CDR3 nucleotides are TGTGCCAGCAGCCGCCTTCCGGGACAGGGGGCGTTGGAGCAGTACTTC. Translation: CASSRLPGQGALEQYF.